Listed below are T cell receptor beta chains from one sample, sequenced in a study of spatial heterogeneity in lung cancer. From the 5' RACE reads, TCRdb called clonotypes with MiXCR, one entry per CDR3 protein. The sample has some 120,000 distinct CDR3 sequences; more than 9% are singletons. This specimen was PBMCs, taken at follow-up. The receptors stem from a male donor with early-stage non-small cell lung cancer. Each CDR3 is given with its conserved first and last residue. The D gene is left open where the match is weak. Size tells how often a clone was seen (once, few, many) or the class of an expanded clone, and some rows leave it out.

V	length	J	size	D	CDR3	DNA
TRBV2	12	TRBJ1-1	few	.	CARVVGGTEAFF	TGTGCCAGGGTCGTGGGGGGCACTGAAGCTTTCTTT
TRBV27	15	TRBJ1-1	.	.	CASSLGQSRNTEAFF	TGTGCCAGCAGTCTTGGACAGTCCAGAAACACTGAAGCTTTCTTT
TRBV7-9	13	TRBJ2-3	.	.	CASRIGAPDTQYF	TGTGCCAGCAGAATCGGTGCGCCGGATACGCAGTATTTT
TRBV10-3	16	TRBJ1-1	.	TRBD1	CAISAASQGESTEAFF	TGTGCCATCAGTGCGGCCTCGCAGGGGGAGTCCACTGAAGCTTTCTTT
TRBV6-5	14	TRBJ2-7	few	TRBD2	CASSYGLAGDEQYF	TGTGCCAGCAGTTACGGGCTAGCGGGGGACGAGCAGTACTTC
TRBV7-2	14	TRBJ2-5	few	.	CASSFGGTQETQYF	TGTGCCAGCAGCTTTGGGGGGACCCAAGAGACCCAGTACTTC
TRBV29-1	13	TRBJ1-4	many	TRBD1	CSAQTGEGEKLFF	TGCAGCGCCCAGACAGGGGAGGGCGAAAAACTGTTTTTT
TRBV10-2	15	TRBJ2-3	.	TRBD2	CASFGRAGVADTQYF	TGCGCCAGCTTCGGGAGGGCTGGAGTGGCAGATACGCAGTATTTT
TRBV2	13	TRBJ1-2	many	.	CASSDGDNYGYTF	TGTGCCAGCAGTGACGGTGATAACTATGGCTACACCTTC
TRBV7-2	13	TRBJ2-2	many	.	CASSLGVLGELFF	TGTGCCAGCAGCTTAGGGGTGCTCGGGGAGCTGTTTTTT
TRBV18	13	TRBJ1-2	few	.	CASRIDRLYGYTF	TGTGCCAGTCGAATTGACAGACTCTATGGCTACACCTTC
TRBV7-2	15	TRBJ1-1	few	.	CASSLARTVNTEAFF	TGTGCCAGCAGCTTAGCCCGGACAGTCAACACTGAAGCTTTCTTT
TRBV15	14	TRBJ2-7	many	TRBD1	CATSSRTGGYEQYF	TGTGCCACCAGCAGCCGGACAGGGGGCTACGAGCAGTACTTC
TRBV19	17	TRBJ2-7	.	TRBD1	CASSRGPTGGSSYEQYF	TGTGCCAGTAGTAGGGGGCCTACAGGGGGAAGCTCCTACGAGCAGTACTTC
TRBV2	20	TRBJ1-1	.	TRBD1	CASRSQQTGGHKRPRSEAFF	TGTGCCAGCAGAAGTCAGCAAACAGGGGGCCACAAGCGTCCCCGGAGTGAAGCTTTCTTT
TRBV7-2	14	TRBJ1-5	many	.	CASSLVVGNQPQHF	TGTGCCAGCAGCTTAGTTGTCGGCAATCAGCCCCAGCATTTT
TRBV6-2/TRBV6-3	16	TRBJ2-3	many	TRBD2	CASSWTSGDNQGTQYF	TGTGCCAGCAGTTGGACTAGCGGGGACAACCAGGGTACGCAGTATTTT
TRBV10-3	17	TRBJ2-1	few	TRBD2	CAISESSSGGAFGEQFF	TGTGCCATCAGTGAGTCGTCTAGCGGGGGGGCCTTTGGTGAGCAGTTCTTC
TRBV30	13	TRBJ1-5	few	.	CAWARDLGQPQHF	TGTGCCTGGGCCCGGGACTTGGGACAGCCCCAGCATTTT
TRBV19	17	TRBJ1-5	.	TRBD1	CASSAGTGVTGNQPQHF	TGTGCCAGTAGTGCCGGGACAGGGGTGACGGGCAATCAGCCCCAGCATTTT
TRBV6-1	12	TRBJ2-7	.	.	CASSLDLYEQYF	TGTGCCAGCAGTCTAGACCTATACGAGCAGTACTTC
TRBV27	16	TRBJ1-2	once	.	CASSLSFRGVNYGYTF	TGTGCCAGCAGTTTATCGTTTAGGGGAGTGAACTATGGCTACACCTTC
TRBV7-9	13	TRBJ2-5	few	.	CASSLEVQETQYF	TGTGCCAGCAGCTTAGAGGTTCAAGAGACCCAGTACTTC
TRBV9	14	TRBJ1-5	.	.	CASSVGPVNQPQHF	TGTGCCAGCAGCGTGGGACCGGTCAATCAGCCCCAGCATTTT
TRBV28	16	TRBJ2-3	few	TRBD2	CASSLASGGARDTQYF	TGTGCCAGCAGTTTAGCAAGCGGGGGGGCAAGAGATACGCAGTATTTT
TRBV5-6	15	TRBJ1-2	few	TRBD1	CASSWGQGDVAGYTF	TGTGCCAGCAGCTGGGGACAGGGAGACGTCGCTGGCTACACCTTC
TRBV5-1	12	TRBJ2-1	few	.	CASNDQGNEQFF	TGCGCCAGCAACGATCAGGGGAATGAGCAGTTCTTC
TRBV12-3/TRBV12-4	14	TRBJ1-1	few	.	CASSPNPRNTEAFF	TGTGCCAGCAGCCCAAATCCACGTAACACTGAAGCTTTCTTT
TRBV29-1	15	TRBJ2-3	many	.	CSVERRTDLTDTQYF	TGCAGCGTTGAGCGACGGACAGACCTCACAGATACGCAGTATTTT
TRBV6-2/TRBV6-3	14	TRBJ2-1	many	TRBD2	CASTTGLFYNEQFF	TGTGCCAGCACCACGGGACTATTCTACAATGAGCAGTTCTTC
TRBV5-1	15	TRBJ2-7	many	.	CASSLGLGSFYEQYF	TGCGCCAGCAGCTTGGGGTTAGGGTCGTTCTACGAGCAGTACTTC
TRBV9	13	TRBJ1-3	many	.	CASSSYIGNTIYF	TGTGCCAGCAGCTCGTATATTGGAAACACCATATATTTT
TRBV10-3	12	TRBJ1-1	few	.	CASKDPNTEAFF	TGTGCCAGCAAGGACCCGAACACTGAAGCTTTCTTT
TRBV28	16	TRBJ1-5	many	.	CATLMAGSSGNQPQHF	TGTGCCACCCTGATGGCAGGGAGCAGTGGCAATCAGCCCCAGCATTTT
TRBV28	13	TRBJ1-2	few	.	CASSEMAWSGYTF	TGTGCCAGCAGTGAAATGGCGTGGAGTGGCTACACCTTC
TRBV25-1	16	TRBJ2-5	.	TRBD2	CASSELAGPIRETQYF	TGTGCCAGCAGCGAGCTAGCGGGGCCCATCCGGGAGACCCAGTACTTC
TRBV5-5	15	TRBJ2-1	.	TRBD1	CASSSGQGYYNEQFF	TGTGCCAGCAGCTCGGGACAGGGATACTACAATGAGCAGTTCTTC
TRBV9	16	TRBJ1-2	many	.	CASSATPGTKNYGYTF	TGTGCCAGCAGCGCCACACCCGGGACAAAAAACTATGGCTACACCTTC